Listed here is a single T cell receptor (beta chain). Repertoires were generated with immunoSEQ multiplex PCR, while TCRdb's copy carries only in-frame clones and drops some. Among approximately 200,000 clones listed, 94% were seen once. The data are from a study of blood T cell repertoires in COVID-19. The receptor comes from a man aged 30 to 39 with COVID-19, enrolled during active disease. The source material was peripheral blood.

This chain's CDR3 is CASSPSTGSQETQYF. CDR3 DNA sequence: TGTGCCAGCAGCCCCTCCACGGGTTCCCAAGAGACCCAGTACTTC. This chain links TRBV9 with TRBJ2-5; D gene uncertain. The CDR3 covers 15 residues. CDR1 SGDLS and CDR2 YYNGEE come from the germline V gene. V was cut by 4 bases and J by 1 base, with 14 bases left in between.